These 23 T cell receptor beta chains were sequenced from one sample in a study of T-cell reconstitution after alpha-beta-depleted transplantation in children. During its preparation, the TCRbeta library received unique molecular identifiers. TCRdb re-analysed the PCR reads in MiXCR, keeping a single row per CDR3 protein. The sample comprises about 200,000 distinct CDR3 sequences, about 6.6% of which are singletons, and just over 5.5% rests with the top ten. The source material was PBMCs, sampled before TCRalphabeta/CD19-depleted stem cell transplant. These receptors came from a boy aged 2 to 10 with acute lymphoblastic leukemia, due to receive a stem cell transplant.

V and J are TRBV5-1 and TRBJ2-7; 8 bases align to TRBD1. Germline V gene lookup returns CDR1 SGHRS and CDR2 YFSETQ. Trimming cost V 4 bases and J 1 base; bases outside gene matches: 10. This CDR3 region has 16 residues. This CDR3 is CASSPRTGFKSYEQYF. The CDR3 DNA is TGCGCCAGCAGCCCGAGGACAGGGTTTAAGTCCTACGAGCAGTACTTC.

This clonotype was detected many times. The V gene is TRBV7-2, the J gene TRBJ2-7, with TRBD2 identical over 12 bases. The trim removed 5 bases at V and 4 bases at J, leaving 3 bases unmatched. CDR3 length equals 14 residues. Germline CDR1 is SGHTA and CDR2 is FQGNSA. This CDR3 is CASSLTSGSYEQYF. The CDR3 DNA reads TGTGCCAGCAGCCTGACTAGCGGGAGTTACGAGCAGTACTTC.

This clonotype was seen at least ten times. The V call is TRBV29-1, the J call TRBJ2-1; 7 bases fit TRBD2. The V segment lost 6 bases and the J segment 2 bases; nucleotides outside the gene matches: 13. The CDR3 totals 16 residues. Looked up from germline, CDR1 is SQVTM and CDR2 is ANQGSEA. Here the CDR3 reads CSVLAANLYPYNEQFF. Written as DNA, the CDR3 is TGCAGCGTCCTAGCGGCCAACCTCTACCCCTACAATGAGCAGTTCTTC.

There are many counts of this clonotype. The chain has TRBV6-5 and TRBJ2-5, with 7 nucleotides matching TRBD2. The CDR3 covers 18 residues. Trimming at V came to 0 bases and at J to 5 bases, leaving 15 bases not matched to a gene. CDR1 is MNHEY, CDR2 SVGAGI, per germline. The CDR3 loop is CASSYSIAGLNRGETQYF. The CDR3, as DNA: TGTGCCAGCAGTTACTCGATCGCGGGACTAAACAGAGGGGAGACCCAGTACTTC.

This clonotype appeared many times. The V gene is TRBV6-5, the J gene TRBJ1-1; no clear D. The CDR3 is 16 residues long. The V and J ends lost 4 bases and 0 bases respectively, with 15 bases between them. CDR1 is MNHEY, CDR2 SVGAGI, per germline. The CDR3 reads CASSSFARNMNTEAFF. DNA for the CDR3: TGTGCCAGCAGTTCATTCGCCCGAAATATGAACACTGAAGCTTTCTTT.

This clonotype was counted a few times. The chain has TRBV3-1 and TRBJ2-1; TRBD2 aligns across 12 bases. CDR3 length: 16 amino acids. With V trimmed by 8 bases and J by 4 bases, 9 bases remained unmatched. Germline CDR1 reads LGHDT; CDR2 reads YNNKEL (reference sequence). CDR3 residues: CASGSRTSGTYNEQFF. The CDR3 nucleotides are TGTGCCAGCGGCTCAAGGACTAGCGGGACGTACAATGAGCAGTTCTTC.

In its sample, this clonotype was seen a few times. The chain combines TRBV20-1 with TRBJ2-1; TRBD2 aligns across 9 bases. V gave up 3 bases and J gave up 7 bases; unmatched junction bases: 10. The CDR3 is 15 amino acids. Germline loops: CDR1 DFQATT, CDR2 SNEGSKA (reference sequence). The CDR3 loop is CSARSGGGARNEQFF. In nucleotides, the CDR3 is TGCAGTGCTAGGTCGGGCGGGGGGGCGAGAAATGAGCAGTTCTTC.

The sample holds many counts of this clonotype. The rearrangement uses TRBV6-5 and TRBJ2-5; TRBD2 aligns across 7 bases. This CDR3 has 15 residues. Germline V gene sequence: CDR1 MNHEY, CDR2 SVGAGI. V lost 7 bases to trimming and J lost 2 bases; unmatched junction nucleotides: 10. CDR3 amino acids: CASTPSLAAQETQYF. CDR3 DNA sequence: TGTGCCAGCACCCCCTCGCTAGCGGCACAAGAGACCCAGTACTTC.

This clonotype showed up many times. The rearrangement links TRBV4-3 to TRBJ2-1, with D maybe TRBD2 (6 bases). CDR3 length: 17 residues. The germline CDR1 and CDR2 sequences are LGHNA and YSLEER. V was clipped by 4 bases and J by 4 bases, with 20 bases between them. The CDR3 region has the DNA TGCGCCAGCAGCCCGGGGGTCCGGCAGGGCGGGTACAATGAGCAGTTCTTC. Protein: CASSPGVRQGGYNEQFF.

In this sample, this clonotype turned up many times. The chain is built from TRBV5-1 and TRBJ2-2, with D possibly being TRBD2 (5 bases). The length of the CDR3 is 14 residues. Germline V gene data show CDR1 as SGHRS and CDR2 as YFSETQ. V lost 4 bases, J lost 4 bases, and 11 bases lay in between. The CDR3 region has the DNA TGCGCCAGCAGCGCGGGCGGTAGCACCGGGGAGCTGTTTTTT. It specifies CASSAGGSTGELFF.

This clonotype was detected ten times or more. The chain combines TRBV7-2 with TRBJ2-3; TRBD1 matches at 9 bases. V lost 8 bases to trimming and J lost 11 bases; unmatched junction nucleotides: 2. This CDR3 region has 10 residues. From germline, CDR1 is SGHTA and CDR2 FQGNSA. CDR3 sequence: CASAGQGQYF. CDR3 coding DNA: TGTGCCAGCGCGGGACAGGGGCAGTATTTT.

This clonotype was counted many times. The CDR3 sequence is CASSPRGRSDTQYF. CDR3 sequence (DNA): TGTGCCAGCTCTCCACGTGGCCGTTCAGATACGCAGTATTTT. This chain links TRBV28 with TRBJ2-3; D ambiguous. Germline lookup yields CDR1 MDHEN and CDR2 SYDVKM. The CDR3 spans 14 residues. V was shortened by 8 bases and J by 4 bases, with 16 bases between the two germline ends.

With respect to this clonotype: One end of the junction varies from germline; a read error may be responsible. CDR3 sequence: CAFSSPHLSTDTTYEQYF. In DNA, the CDR3 is TGTGCCTTCAGTTCCCCCCATCTCTCGACAGATACAACCTACGAGCAGTACTTC. The chain couples TRBV10-3 to TRBJ2-7; possible D gene TRBD1, 5 bases. CDR1 is ENHRY, CDR2 SYGVKD, per germline. The CDR3 length is 18 residues.

This clonotype turned up a few times. The rearrangement uses TRBV27 and TRBJ2-1, with 12 bases aligning to TRBD2. Germline V gene lookup returns CDR1 MNHEY and CDR2 SMNVEV (reference sequence). This CDR3 has 15 residues. Trimming at V came to 8 bases and at J to 4 bases, leaving 6 bases not matched to a gene. The CDR3 loop is CASASGGAAYNEQFF. In DNA, the CDR3 is TGTGCCAGCGCTAGCGGGGGGGCTGCGTACAATGAGCAGTTCTTC.

This clonotype came up a few times. The V gene is TRBV24-1, the J gene TRBJ2-3; D ambiguous. CDR1 and CDR2 (germline): KGHDR, SFDVKD. The CDR3 is made up of 15 amino acids. The V end lost 4 bases, the J end lost 1 base, and 11 bases lay between the germline ends. CDR3 sequence: CATSDPGPRTDTQYF. The CDR3 DNA is TGTGCCACCAGTGACCCCGGGCCCCGCACAGATACGCAGTATTTT.

This clonotype was observed a few times. This sequence joins TRBV7-2 and TRBJ2-5; 10 positions agree with TRBD1. Germline V CDR1 and CDR2: SGHTA, FQGNSA. The CDR3 loop spans 15 amino acids. Trimming took 5 bases from V and 7 from J; bases not matched to a gene: 10. The CDR3 sequence: CASSNRDRGWGTQYF. CDR3 bases: TGTGCCAGCAGCAACCGGGACAGGGGATGGGGGACCCAGTACTTC.

This clonotype was recorded many times. The chain is built from TRBV7-8 and TRBJ1-6; D not resolved. This CDR3 has 12 amino acids. Trimming removed 1 base at V and 8 bases at J, with 3 bases between. CDR1 SGHVS and CDR2 FQNEAQ come from the germline V gene. This chain's CDR3 is CASSLDDSPLHF. CDR3 in DNA: TGTGCCAGCAGCTTAGATGATTCACCCCTCCACTTT.

This clonotype was recorded at least ten times. This sequence joins TRBV6-5 and TRBJ1-5, with a possible D match to TRBD1 (5 bases). With 7 bases removed from V and 0 bases from J, the gap between germline ends came to 13 bases. Germline V gene sequence: CDR1 MNHEY, CDR2 SVGAGI. The CDR3 has 15 residues. DNA of the CDR3: TGTGCCAGCAAGATCAGGGCATATAGCAATCAGCCCCAGCATTTT. Protein: CASKIRAYSNQPQHF.

Ten or more counts support this clonotype. DNA for the CDR3: TGTGCCAGCAGTTTATGGTCCAGCGGGGGGTTCAACGAGCAGTACTTC. This gives the protein CASSLWSSGGFNEQYF. V and J are TRBV28 and TRBJ2-7, with TRBD2 matching over 9 bases. The V gene's germline CDR1 is MDHEN and CDR2 SYDVKM. Trimming at V came to 0 bases and at J to 5 bases, leaving 8 bases not matched to a gene. This CDR3 has 16 residues.

About this clonotype: Sequence at one end of the junction differs from germline and may be a read error. V is TRBV5-1 and J is TRBJ1-1; D possibly corresponds to TRBD1 (5 bases). This CDR3 spans 11 amino acids. The V gene's germline CDR1 is SGHRS and CDR2 YFSETQ. CDR3 in DNA: TGCGCCAGCAGCCAGGGAACTGAAGCTTACTTT. Translating gives CASSQGTEAYF.

On this clonotype: This could be a read error, since a much larger clone is one nucleotide away. The chain uses TRBV5-6 and TRBJ2-7, with 10 bases lining up with TRBD1. Germline V gene data show CDR1 as SGHDT and CDR2 as YYEEEE. CDR3 length: 14 amino acids. V lost 6 bases to trimming and J lost 7 bases; unmatched junction nucleotides: 10. CDR3 sequence reads: CASIPGTGAWEQYF. DNA for the CDR3: TGTGCCAGCATCCCCGGGACAGGGGCATGGGAGCAGTACTTC.

This clonotype has only a few counts. This rearrangement joins TRBV30 to TRBJ1-5; 7 positions agree with TRBD1. Germline lookup yields CDR1 GTSNPN and CDR2 SVGIG (reference sequence). With V trimmed by 1 base and J by 6 bases, 9 bases remained unmatched. The CDR3 has 15 residues. The CDR3, as DNA: TGTGCCTGGAGTGGGAGGACAGGTGCACGTCAGCCCCAGCATTTT. This sequence encodes CAWSGRTGARQPQHF. The full variable domain, rest sourced from reference TRBV30 and TRBJ1-5, is SQTIHQWPATLVQPVGSPLSLECTVEGTSNPNLYWYRQAAGRGLQLLFYSVGIGQISSEVPQNLSASRPQDRQFILSSKKLLLSDSGFYLCAWSGRTGARQPQHFGDGTRLSIL.

J is TRBJ2-7 and V is TRBV21-1; the table's D call, TRBD1, was not checked against the DNA. TRBV21-1 is a recognized pseudogene. The length of the CDR3 is 17 residues. CDR3 sequence reads: CASTMPPGTNFSYEQYF. CDR3 nucleotides: TGTGCCAGCACCATGCCTCCCGGGACGAATTTCTCCTACGAGCAGTACTTC.